This T cell receptor beta chain was captured in a study of tumor-infiltrating lymphocytes in glioblastoma multiforme. Per the germline V gene, CDR1 is DFQATT and CDR2 is SNEGSKA (reference sequence). The CDR3 has 15 residues. TCRB libraries came from RNA via three nested multiplex PCR rounds. TCRdb redid the calling of the multiplex PCR reads with MiXCR, one entry per CDR3 protein. This sample has 15,000 to 20,000 distinct CDR3 sequences, with just under 70% found just once. Regarding this clonotype: The junction does not match germline at one end; this may be a read error.

The TCR was taken from a male donor with glioblastoma. The sequenced material came from peripheral blood. The chain links TRBV20-1 to TRBJ2-3; D may match TRBD1 or TRBD2 (5 bases each). The CDR3 coding sequence is TGCAGTGCTCGAGATGGATCTAGCCGGGGCGATACGCAGTATTTT. This encodes CSARDGSSRGDTQYF.